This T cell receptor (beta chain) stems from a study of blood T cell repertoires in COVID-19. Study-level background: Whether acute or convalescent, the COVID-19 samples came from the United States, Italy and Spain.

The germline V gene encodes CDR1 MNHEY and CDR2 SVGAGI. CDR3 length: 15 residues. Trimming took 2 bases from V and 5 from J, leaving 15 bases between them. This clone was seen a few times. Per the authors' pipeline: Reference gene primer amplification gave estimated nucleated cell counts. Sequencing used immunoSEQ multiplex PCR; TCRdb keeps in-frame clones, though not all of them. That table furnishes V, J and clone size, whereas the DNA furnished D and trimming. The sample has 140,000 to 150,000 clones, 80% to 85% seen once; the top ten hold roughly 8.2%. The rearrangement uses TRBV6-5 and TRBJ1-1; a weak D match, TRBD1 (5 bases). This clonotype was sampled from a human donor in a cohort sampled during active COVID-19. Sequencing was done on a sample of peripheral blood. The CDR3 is CASSYGAGRVTEAFF. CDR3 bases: TGTGCCAGCAGTTACGGTGCAGGGAGGGTGACTGAAGCTTTCTTT.